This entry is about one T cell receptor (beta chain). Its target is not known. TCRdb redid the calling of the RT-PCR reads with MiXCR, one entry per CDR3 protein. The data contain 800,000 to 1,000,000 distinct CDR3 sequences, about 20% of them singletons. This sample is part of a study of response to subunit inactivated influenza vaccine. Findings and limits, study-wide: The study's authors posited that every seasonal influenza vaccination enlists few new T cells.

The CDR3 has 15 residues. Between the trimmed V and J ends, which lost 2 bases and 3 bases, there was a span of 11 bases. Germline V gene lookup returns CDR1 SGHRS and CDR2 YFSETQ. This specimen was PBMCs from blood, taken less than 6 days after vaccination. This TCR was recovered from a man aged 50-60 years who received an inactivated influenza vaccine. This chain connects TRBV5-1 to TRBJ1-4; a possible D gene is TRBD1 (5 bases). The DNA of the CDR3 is TGCGCCAGCAGCTTTGAAGGGACCGCTAATGAAAAACTGTTTTTT. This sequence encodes CASSFEGTANEKLFF.